This T cell receptor (beta chain) was identified in a study of radiation and T cells in renal cell carcinoma. The study's findings and limits: From baseline, blood top tumor clonotypes peaked at 2 weeks post-radiation. Pretreatment tumor biopsies were lacking, so baseline clonotypes are unknown.

Measured with immunoSEQ multiplex PCR; TCRdb has only the in-frame clones, and not every one. The table has roughly 28,000 clones, 81% seen once; the top ten hold 31%. Notes on this clone: The target antigen is unknown.

Germline CDR1 SGHRS, CDR2 YFSETQ. The length of the CDR3 is 14 residues. V dropped 4 bases and J dropped 7; count of bases not matched to a gene: 7. As for time point: blood 2 weeks post-SBRT. As to treatment: 15 Gy SBRT to primary tumor, nephrectomy 4 weeks later. Blood was sampled at baseline, 2 weeks and 4 weeks after SBRT. This renal cell carcinoma was of the clear cell type. The specimen comprised blood, sampled from a patient whose treatment included radiotherapy and nephrectomy. This sequence joins TRBV5-1 and TRBJ2-1; 8 positions match TRBD1. This TCR was recovered from a man aged 55 to 69 with renal cell carcinoma. Here the CDR3 reads CASSRGQGRNEQFF. CDR3 DNA: TGCGCCAGCAGCAGAGGACAGGGTAGGAATGAGCAGTTCTTC.